Below, 27 T cell receptor beta chains from the same sample are listed, as sequenced in a study of T cell responses to AZD1222 COVID-19 vaccine. Here immunoSEQ multiplex PCR was the method, and the copy in TCRdb shows in-frame clones only, minus some. This sample has around 100,000 clones, with about 87% found just once. The input for sequencing was peripheral blood, taken 28 days after the second AZD1222 dose. These receptors all come from an adult who received the AZD1222 COVID-19 vaccine.

V usage is TRBV5-4 and J usage is TRBJ2-2; tentatively, D is TRBD2 (6 bases). The CDR3 totals 12 residues. The germline V and J ends were trimmed by 4 bases and 7 bases, with 8 bases remaining between them. The V gene's germline CDR1 is SGHNT and CDR2 YYREEE (reference sequence). This CDR3 is CASSRDFGELFF. The CDR3 DNA reads as TGTGCCAGCAGCCGGGACTTCGGGGAGCTGTTTTTT.

This clone occurred once. This chain connects TRBV5-1 to TRBJ2-2, with 14 bases aligning to TRBD2. Germline V gene sequence: CDR1 SGHRS, CDR2 YFSETQ. V lost 6 bases and J lost 1; bases outside the gene matches: 2. This CDR3 has 16 residues. The CDR3 here is CASTGTSGGNTGELFF. The CDR3 nucleotides are TGCGCCAGCACCGGGACTAGCGGGGGGAACACCGGGGAGCTGTTTTTT.

The genes are TRBV18 and TRBJ2-2, with 10 bases fitting TRBD1. Germline-derived CDR1 and CDR2 are KGHSH and LQKENI. With 4 bases clipped from V and 0 bases from J, the junction kept 2 bases outside the gene matches. The CDR3 has 16 amino acids. The DNA of the CDR3 is TGTGCCAGCTCACGCGGACAGGGGGCGAACACCGGGGAGCTGTTTTTT. Translation: CASSRGQGANTGELFF.

The V call is TRBV20-1, the J call TRBJ1-1; D is unresolved. Germline V gene lookup returns CDR1 DFQATT and CDR2 SNEGSKA (reference sequence). This CDR3 region has 11 residues. The CDR3 reads CSVQRWGEAFF. DNA of the CDR3: TGCAGCGTTCAAAGGTGGGGTGAAGCTTTCTTT.

The chain is built from TRBV28 and TRBJ1-4, with 8 bases fitting TRBD1. V shed 6 bases and J 1 base; nucleotides not matched to a gene: 13. Germline V gene lookup returns CDR1 MDHEN and CDR2 SYDVKM. This CDR3 is 18 amino acids long. The CDR3 DNA sequence: TGTGCCAGCAGCCGCTTTGGTCCAGGGGGCTTAACTAATGAAAAACTGTTTTTT. It yields the protein CASSRFGPGGLTNEKLFF.

The chain has TRBV13 and TRBJ1-1; tentative D call: TRBD1 (6 bases). The CDR3 sequence is 14 residues long. Germline assignment: CDR1 PRHDT and CDR2 FYEKMQ (reference sequence). V lost 1 base, J lost 2 bases, and 8 bases lay in between. The CDR3 DNA is TGTGCCAGCAGCTTAGTGGACAGAAACACTGAAGCTTTCTTT. Translation: CASSLVDRNTEAFF.

There are a few counts of this clone. J is TRBJ2-7 and V is TRBV4-2; 10 bases line up with TRBD1. The CDR3 contains 15 residues. Looked up from germline, CDR1 is LGHNA and CDR2 is YNFKEQ. The V and J ends lost 4 bases and 3 bases, in that order; junction bases with no gene match: 6. The CDR3 sequence: CASSPTGQGLYEQYF. For the CDR3, the DNA is TGTGCCAGCAGCCCTACGGGACAGGGGCTCTACGAGCAGTACTTC.

The rearrangement uses TRBV10-3 and TRBJ1-2, with no clear D. The CDR3 runs to 12 residues. Per germline, CDR1 ENHRY and CDR2 SYGVKD. Trimming took 0 bases from V and 8 from J, leaving 7 bases between them. The CDR3 nucleotides are TGTGCCATCAGTGAGTCGGGGTACGGCTACACCTTC. It encodes CAISESGYGYTF.

V gene TRBV4-3 combines with J gene TRBJ2-1, with 8 bases matching TRBD2. Trimming cost V 0 bases and J 4 bases; bases outside gene matches: 5. This CDR3 has 16 residues. Germline assignment: CDR1 LGHNA and CDR2 YSLEER. The CDR3 loop is CASSQETGGGYNEQFF. CDR3 nucleotide sequence: TGCGCCAGCAGCCAAGAGACCGGGGGGGGTTACAATGAGCAGTTCTTC.

The V gene is TRBV5-6, the J gene TRBJ1-3; maybe TRBD1 (6 bases). The CDR3 totals 15 residues. Looked up from germline, CDR1 is SGHDT and CDR2 is YYEEEE. V lost 0 bases to trimming and J lost 2 bases, with 9 bases between them. The CDR3 region has the DNA TGTGCCAGCAGCTTGGGAGGGGGGCCTGGAAACACCATATATTTT. Protein: CASSLGGGPGNTIYF.

The J gene is TRBJ2-7, the V gene TRBV28; D is possibly TRBD1 (5 bases). This CDR3 spans 12 amino acids. V lost 11 bases, J lost 3 bases, and 14 bases lay in between. Germline CDR1 MDHEN, CDR2 SYDVKM. The CDR3 spells CAASRAGYEQYF. Written as DNA, the CDR3 is TGTGCCGCGAGCAGGGCTGGCTACGAGCAGTACTTC.

This clone has only one observation. J is TRBJ2-1 and V is TRBV11-2; a possible D gene is TRBD2 (5 bases). Per the germline V gene, CDR1 is SGHAT and CDR2 is FQNNGV. V was cut by 2 bases and J by 8 bases, with 16 bases left in between. This CDR3 contains 15 residues. CDR3 amino acids: CASSLISGGGDEQFF. The CDR3 DNA is TGTGCCAGCAGCTTAATTTCAGGAGGAGGCGATGAGCAGTTCTTC.

Note on this clone: The junction shows a germline mismatch at one end, possibly a read error. The J gene is TRBJ1-3, the V gene TRBV7-7; no definite D call. This CDR3 region has 10 residues. Germline V gene sequence: CDR1 SSHAT, CDR2 FNYEAQ (reference sequence). CDR3 coding DNA: TGTGCTACCTCTAGAAACACCATATATTTT. Translation: CATSRNTIYF. The variable domain in full, completed from reference TRBV7-7 and TRBJ1-3, reads GAGVSQSPRYKVTKRGQDVTLRCDPISSHATLYWYQQALGQGPEFLTYFNYEAQPDKSGLPSDRFSAERPEGSISTLTIQRTEQRDSAMYRCATSRNTIYFGEGSWLTVV.

The J gene is TRBJ2-3, the V gene TRBV19; the D gene is possibly TRBD1 (5 bases). V shed 6 bases and J shed 5 bases, with 15 bases lying between them. There are 14 residues in the CDR3. The germline V gene has CDR1 LNHDA and CDR2 SQIVND (reference sequence). CDR3 loop: CASRARAPQDTQYF. In nucleotides, the CDR3 is TGTGCCAGTAGGGCCAGGGCCCCCCAAGATACGCAGTATTTT.

CDR3 bases: TGTGCCAGTAGCTCGGCGGGTATCCAAGAGACCCAGTACTTC. Translation gives CASSSAGIQETQYF. The chain has TRBV6-2 or TRBV6-3 and TRBJ2-5; TRBD2 might be the D (5 bases). The germline V and J ends were trimmed by 9 bases and 1 base, with 15 bases remaining between them. The CDR3 spans 14 residues. Germline CDR1 is MNHEY and CDR2 is SVGEGT.

The gene calls are TRBV27 and TRBJ1-6, with D unclear. V lost 2 bases and J lost 0, with 11 bases in between. CDR3 length: 17 residues. Germline V CDR1 and CDR2: MNHEY, SMNVEV (reference sequence). CDR3: CASSLGPLFSYNSPLHF. CDR3 bases: TGTGCCAGCAGTTTAGGCCCACTGTTCTCCTATAATTCACCCCTCCACTTT.

The chain combines TRBV5-5 with TRBJ1-1; no definite D call. The CDR3 runs 16 residues. V was pared by 0 bases and J by 4 bases, with 16 bases between. Germline CDR1 and CDR2: SGHKS and YYEKEE (reference sequence). CDR3 amino acids: CASSLGLGGDGTEAFF. DNA of the CDR3: TGTGCCAGCAGCTTGGGTCTGGGTGGTGATGGCACTGAAGCTTTCTTT.

This rearrangement joins TRBV11-2 to TRBJ2-7, with D unresolved. Trimming removed 5 bases from V and 4 bases from J, with 6 bases in between. The CDR3 covers 11 residues. CDR1 SGHAT and CDR2 FQNNGV come from the germline V gene. The CDR3 DNA reads TGTGCCAGCAGCCCCCTGTACGAGCAGTACTTC. It translates to CASSPLYEQYF.

The genes are TRBV6-5 and TRBJ2-5; no clear D. Trimming took off 3 bases at V and 4 bases at J, with 12 bases between the two ends. The germline V gene encodes CDR1 MNHEY and CDR2 SVGAGI. The CDR3 consists of 14 residues. CDR3 protein: CASSYGYRVETQYF. The CDR3 nucleotides read TGTGCCAGCAGTTATGGTTACCGAGTAGAGACCCAGTACTTC.

This sequence joins TRBV6-5 and TRBJ2-2; D gene uncertain. The CDR3 runs 11 residues. Deletions cut 6 bases from V and 5 bases from J, with 4 bases between. CDR1 and CDR2 (germline): MNHEY, SVGAGI. The CDR3 loop reads CASRVTGELFF. Written as DNA, the CDR3 is TGTGCCAGCAGAGTAACCGGGGAGCTGTTTTTT.

The chain couples TRBV3-1 (or the pseudogene TRBV3-2) to TRBJ1-2; 7 bases agree with TRBD1. Germline V CDR1 and CDR2: LGHDT, YNNKEL (reference sequence). The CDR3 spans 15 residues. J gave up 2 bases and V 2 bases, and 5 bases lay outside the gene matches. The CDR3 loop is CASSQWQGGNYGYTF. The CDR3 DNA sequence: TGTGCCAGCAGCCAATGGCAGGGGGGAAACTATGGCTACACCTTC.

This chain joins TRBV18 and TRBJ2-3; 8 bases are a match to TRBD2. The CDR3 spans 18 residues. The germline V gene has CDR1 KGHSH and CDR2 LQKENI. The J segment lost 4 bases and the V segment lost 3 bases, leaving 15 bases of the junction unmatched. CDR3: CASSPPGDAGGLSDTQYF. The CDR3 bases are TGTGCCAGCTCACCGCCCGGGGACGCGGGGGGCCTTTCAGATACGCAGTATTTT.

This clone is a singleton in its sample. The sample contains more than one DNA sequence encoding this CDR3. The chain links TRBV6-1 to TRBJ2-7, with D perhaps TRBD2 (6 bases). Germline V gene lookup returns CDR1 MNHNS and CDR2 SASEGT. V lost 4 bases and J 3 bases, leaving 19 bases between the germline ends. The CDR3 runs to 16 residues. This CDR3 reads CASSASTSRGGYEQYF. CDR3 DNA: TGTGCCAGCAGTGCGTCCACTAGTAGGGGAGGCTACGAGCAGTACTTC.

The chain recombines TRBV11-2 with TRBJ2-7; D is ambiguous. The V end lost 6 bases, the J end lost 2 bases, and 11 bases lay between the germline ends. The CDR3 length is 13 residues. From germline, CDR1 is SGHAT and CDR2 FQNNGV. The CDR3 coding sequence is TGTGCCAGCAGGTCCGTAGCTACCTACGAGCAGTACTTC. Translated: CASRSVATYEQYF. The full variable domain, rest sourced from reference TRBV11-2 and TRBJ2-7, is EAGVAQSPRYKIIEKRQSVAFWCNPISGHATLYWYQQILGQGPKLLIQFQNNGVVDDSQLPKDRFSAERLKGVDSTLKIQPAKLEDSAVYLCASRSVATYEQYFGPGTRLTVT.

The V call is TRBV7-2, the J call TRBJ1-2, with D tentatively TRBD1 (6 bases). CDR1 is SGHTA, CDR2 FQGNSA, per germline. Trimming cost V 3 bases and J 6 bases, with 20 bases left between them. CDR3 length equals 16 residues. The CDR3 region has the DNA TGTGCCAGCAGCTTGCAATTGGTCACAGGGTCCCATGGCTACACCTTC. This translates into CASSLQLVTGSHGYTF. The whole variable domain, remainder taken from reference TRBV7-2 and TRBJ1-2, is GAGVSQSPSNKVTEKGKDVELRCDPISGHTALYWYRQSLGQGLEFLIYFQGNSAPDKSGLPSDRFSAERTGGSVSTLTIQRTQQEDSAVYLCASSLQLVTGSHGYTFGSGTRLTVV.

The rearrangement joins TRBV3-1 (or the pseudogene TRBV3-2) to TRBJ1-1; 10 bases align to TRBD1. The CDR3 covers 17 residues. V shed 5 bases, J shed 4 bases, and the junction held 13 bases outside the gene matches. The germline V gene encodes CDR1 LGHDT and CDR2 YNNKEL (reference sequence). CDR3 in amino acids: CASSLGQGTLRGTEAFF. The CDR3 bases are TGTGCCAGCAGCTTGGGACAGGGGACCCTCAGGGGCACTGAAGCTTTCTTT.

The chain joins TRBV5-5 to TRBJ1-1, with a weak D call TRBD1 (5 bases). The V gene's germline CDR1 is SGHKS and CDR2 YYEKEE (reference sequence). The CDR3 length is 17 residues. Trimming pared 0 bases from V and 4 bases from J, leaving 19 bases between. The CDR3 bases are TGTGCCAGCAGCTTGGGACCCGTCGCGGGGCGAAGCACTGAAGCTTTCTTT. Translated, it gives CASSLGPVAGRSTEAFF.